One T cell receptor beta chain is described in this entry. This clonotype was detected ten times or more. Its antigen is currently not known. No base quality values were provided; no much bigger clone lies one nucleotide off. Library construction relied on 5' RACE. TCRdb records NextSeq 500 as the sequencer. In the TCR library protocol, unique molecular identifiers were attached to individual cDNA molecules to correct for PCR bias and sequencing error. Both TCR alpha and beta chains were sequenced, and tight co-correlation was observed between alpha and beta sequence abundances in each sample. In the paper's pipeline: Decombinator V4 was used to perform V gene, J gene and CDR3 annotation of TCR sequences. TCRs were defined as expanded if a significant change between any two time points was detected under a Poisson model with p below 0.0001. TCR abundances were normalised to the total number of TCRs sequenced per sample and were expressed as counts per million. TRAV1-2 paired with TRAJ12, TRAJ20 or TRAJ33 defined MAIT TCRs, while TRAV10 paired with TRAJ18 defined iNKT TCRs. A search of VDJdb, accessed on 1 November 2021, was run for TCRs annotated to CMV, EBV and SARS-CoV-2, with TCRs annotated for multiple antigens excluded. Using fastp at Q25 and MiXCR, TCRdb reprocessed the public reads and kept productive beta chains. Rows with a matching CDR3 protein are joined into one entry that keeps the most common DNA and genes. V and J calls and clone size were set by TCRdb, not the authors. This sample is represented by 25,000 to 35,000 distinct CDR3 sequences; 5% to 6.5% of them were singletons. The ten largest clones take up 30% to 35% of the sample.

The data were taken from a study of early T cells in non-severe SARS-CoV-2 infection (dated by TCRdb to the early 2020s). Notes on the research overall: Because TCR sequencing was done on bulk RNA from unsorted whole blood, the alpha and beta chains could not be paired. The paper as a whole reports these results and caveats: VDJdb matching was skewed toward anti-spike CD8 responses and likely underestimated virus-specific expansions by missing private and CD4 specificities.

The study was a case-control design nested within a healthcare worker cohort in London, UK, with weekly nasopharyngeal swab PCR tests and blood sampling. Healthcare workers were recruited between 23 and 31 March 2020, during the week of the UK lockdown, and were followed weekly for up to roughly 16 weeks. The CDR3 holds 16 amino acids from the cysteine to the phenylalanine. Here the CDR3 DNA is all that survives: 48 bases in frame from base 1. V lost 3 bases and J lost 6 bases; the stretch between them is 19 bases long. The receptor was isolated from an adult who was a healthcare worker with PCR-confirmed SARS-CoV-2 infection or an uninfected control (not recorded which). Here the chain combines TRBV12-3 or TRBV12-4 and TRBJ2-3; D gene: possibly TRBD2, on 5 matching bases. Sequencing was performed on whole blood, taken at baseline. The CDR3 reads CASSFSTETIEDTQYF. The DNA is TGTGCCAGCAGTTTTTCGACGGAGACTATTGAGGATACGCAGTATTTT.